What follows describes a single TCR beta chain. Its antigen is still unknown. This sample is part of a study of T cell clonotyping in hematopoietic cell transplantation. V was clipped by 6 bases and J by 1 base, with 9 bases between them. Germline V CDR1 and CDR2: MNHNY, SVGAGI (reference sequence). The CDR3 has 13 amino acids. Data came from immunoSEQ multiplex PCR; TCRdb stores just in-frame clones and leaves some out. Here the sample spans about 19,000 clones, approximately 80% being singletons. Study-wide findings and caveats: CD4 and CD8 repertoire contributions could not be separated without sorting. Broader posttransplant TCR repertoire diversity was predicted by graft donor and pretransplant recipient Inverse Simpson Index values. At the given depth, recipient repertoires were over 95% de novo clonotypes. Recipient TCR diversity dropped after transplant; expanded clonotypes rose from day 30 to 180.

The V and J genes are TRBV6-6 and TRBJ1-1; D possibly corresponds to TRBD1 (5 bases). Sequencing was done on a sample of peripheral blood mononuclear cells. The origin of this receptor is a man between 60 and 75 years old in good health. Some clones in this sample may be carry-over from other donors' samples. The CDR3 DNA follows: TGTGCCAGCAGGGCAGGACAGAACACTGAAGCTTTCTTT. Translating gives CASRAGQNTEAFF.